These 15 T cell receptor beta chains originate from one sample sequenced in a study of post-analysis software for immune sequencing data. Notes on the study in general: TRBV5-6, TRBV5-1 and TRBV20-1 were among four or five TRBV segments more frequent in patients than controls.

Carried by the TCR beta cDNA libraries were unique molecular identifiers. TCRdb itself ran the PCR reads through MiXCR, one entry per CDR3 protein. The table includes 450,000 to 650,000 distinct CDR3 sequences, roughly 45% detected once. Their recognized antigens are unknown. The sequenced material came from blood. These receptors were obtained from a girl aged 5-17 years with multiple sclerosis.

This sequence joins TRBV27 and TRBJ2-3, with 9 bases aligning to TRBD2. CDR3 size: 18 residues. V gave up 4 bases and J gave up 5 bases; unmatched junction bases: 16. Germline CDR1 is MNHEY and CDR2 is SMNVEV (reference sequence). Here the CDR3 reads CASSSLQIAGGPKDTQYF. CDR3 DNA sequence: TGTGCCAGCAGTTCCCTCCAGATCGCGGGGGGGCCCAAAGATACGCAGTATTTT.

This clonotype was counted only a few times. CDR3 DNA sequence: TGTGCCAGCAGTGAAGTCCTGGACTCTGGGGCCAACGTCCTGACTTTC. Its translation: CASSEVLDSGANVLTF. The chain has TRBV6-1 and TRBJ2-6; D unresolved. The CDR3 has 16 residues. Germline lookup yields CDR1 MNHNS and CDR2 SASEGT. The V gene lost 1 base and the J gene lost 0 bases, with 7 bases spanning the gap.

V gene TRBV12-3 or TRBV12-4 combines with J gene TRBJ1-2; maybe TRBD1 (6 bases). The CDR3 covers 14 residues. Trimming shortened V by 1 base and J by 8 bases, and 14 bases separated the two germline ends. CDR3 region: CASSLGVDRQGYTF. The CDR3 DNA follows: TGTGCCAGCAGTTTAGGAGTGGACAGACAAGGCTACACCTTC.

The chain joins TRBV29-1 to TRBJ2-4, with D hard to call. V lost 5 bases and J lost 0, with 5 bases in between. This CDR3 has 12 residues. Looked up from germline, CDR1 is SQVTM and CDR2 is ANQGSEA. CDR3 DNA sequence: TGCAGCGTTCTATCAGCCAAAAACATTCAGTACTTC. This codes for CSVLSAKNIQYF.

The chain employs TRBV11-1 and TRBJ2-5, with TRBD1 identical over 7 bases. The CDR3 has 15 amino acids. Germline values: CDR1 SGHAT, CDR2 FQDESV (reference sequence). V shed 3 bases and J 2 bases; nucleotides not matched to a gene: 6. The CDR3 loop reads CASSFPGTDQETQYF. In DNA, the CDR3 is TGTGCCAGCAGCTTCCCCGGGACAGATCAAGAGACCCAGTACTTC.

This clonotype came up a few times. The V and J genes are TRBV30 and TRBJ1-5, with no clear D. The germline CDR1 and CDR2 sequences are GTSNPN and SVGIG (reference sequence). The CDR3 is made up of 13 amino acids. Trimming pared 1 base from V and 4 bases from J, leaving 8 bases between. The CDR3, as DNA: TGTGCCTGGAGTGATTCCGGGAATCAGCCCCAGCATTTT. Encoded protein: CAWSDSGNQPQHF.

This clonotype was seen more than once but under ten times. The chain links TRBV28 to TRBJ2-7, with 7 bases fitting TRBD2. The germline CDR1 and CDR2 sequences are MDHEN and SYDVKM. V lost 2 bases, J lost 3 bases, and 7 bases stayed unmatched. The CDR3 runs 15 residues. This chain's CDR3 is CASSLTLAADYEQYF. The CDR3 nucleotides read TGTGCCAGCAGTTTAACCCTAGCGGCCGACTACGAGCAGTACTTC.

The chain joins TRBV5-1 to TRBJ2-4; D gene uncertain. The J call may be faulty, since TRBJ2-7 better matches the DNA end. CDR3 length: 14 amino acids. Germline-derived CDR1 and CDR2 are SGHRS and YFSETQ. The CDR3 protein is CASSLESAVREQYF. In nucleotides, the CDR3 is TGCGCCAGCAGCTTGGAGTCGGCAGTCCGCGAGCAGTACTTC.

A few counts support this clonotype. The chain employs TRBV20-1 and TRBJ2-3, with D uncertain. The CDR3 runs to 15 residues. V was shortened by 5 bases and J by 4 bases, with 19 bases between the two germline ends. CDR1 is DFQATT, CDR2 SNEGSKA, per germline (reference sequence). As DNA, the CDR3 is TGCAGTGCTGTCCGGGCCATTTCATCCGCAGATACGCAGTATTTT. Its protein product is CSAVRAISSADTQYF.

V is TRBV12-3 or TRBV12-4 and J is TRBJ2-1, with 9 bases identical to TRBD2. J gave up 3 bases and V 6 bases, and 6 bases lay outside the gene matches. The CDR3 runs 15 residues. CDR3 residues: CASSPSSGIYNEQFF. The DNA of the CDR3 is TGTGCCAGCAGCCCATCTAGCGGGATCTACAATGAGCAGTTCTTC.

V and J are TRBV11-2 and TRBJ2-3; no firm D call. CDR3 length: 15 amino acids. Between the trimmed V and J ends, which lost 0 bases and 5 bases, there was a span of 12 bases. The germline gives CDR1 SGHAT, CDR2 FQNNGV. CDR3 in amino acids: CASSLDRNSGDTQYF. The CDR3 nucleotides are TGTGCCAGCAGCTTAGACCGGAACTCGGGAGATACGCAGTATTTT.

Details on this clonotype: A single base separates this from a much larger clone, so it may be a read error. This chain uses TRBV7-6 with TRBJ2-5; D unresolved. The V gene's germline CDR1 is SGHVS and CDR2 FNYEAQ. The CDR3 runs 14 residues. Trimming removed 0 bases at V and 4 bases at J, with 9 bases between. CDR3 loop: CASSLASVGETQYF. The CDR3 nucleotides are TGTGCCAGCAGCTTAGCGAGTGTAGGAGAGACCCAGTACTTC. The full variable domain, in which reference TRBV7-6 and TRBJ2-5 provide the parts outside the CDR3, is GAGVSQSPRYKVTKRGQDVALRCDPISGHVSLYWYRQALGQGPEFLTYFNYEAQQDKSGLPNDRFSAERPEGSISTLTIQRTEQRDSAMYRCASSLASVGETQYFGPGTRLLVL.

This clonotype was found a few times. J is TRBJ2-3 and V is TRBV6-5, with unresolved D. V lost 0 bases and J lost 4, with 5 bases in between. The CDR3 runs 13 residues. The germline V gene encodes CDR1 MNHEY and CDR2 SVGAGI. The CDR3 DNA follows: TGTGCCAGCAGTTACTCCGGCCCAGATACGCAGTATTTT. Encoded protein: CASSYSGPDTQYF.

The chain recombines TRBV7-9 with TRBJ2-1, with TRBD2 as a possible D gene (6 bases). The germline V and J ends were trimmed by 5 bases and 8 bases, with 19 bases remaining between them. The CDR3 extends over 15 amino acids. The V gene's germline CDR1 is SEHNR and CDR2 FQNEAQ (reference sequence). This chain's CDR3 is CASSTLASATDEQFF. The CDR3, as DNA: TGTGCCAGCAGCACACTGGCTAGCGCTACAGATGAGCAGTTCTTC.

The V gene is TRBV3-1, the J gene TRBJ1-1; D gene ambiguous. Germline values: CDR1 LGHDT, CDR2 YNNKEL (reference sequence). CDR3 length: 15 residues. V dropped 2 bases and J dropped 5 bases, with 15 bases sitting between them. CDR3 nucleotide sequence: TGTGCCAGCAGCCAAAGCCGGGAGGGAAGGACTGAAGCTTTCTTT. This sequence encodes CASSQSREGRTEAFF.